Listed below are T cell receptor beta chains from one sample, sequenced in a study of cytomegalovirus exposure and HLA in healthy donors. Sequencing used immunoSEQ multiplex PCR; TCRdb keeps in-frame clones, though not all of them. The repertoire consists of fewer than 250,000 clones, with over 70% occurring once and the leading ten covering 0.71%. The source material was PBMCs. These receptors originate from a boy aged 2 to 10 in good health and CMV-seronegative. Each CDR3 is given with its conserved first and last residue. Fields, in order: V gene, J gene, CDR3 protein.

v_gene: TRBV5-6; j_gene: TRBJ2-1; CDR3aa: CASSPGTSVSSYNEQFF
v_gene: TRBV27; j_gene: TRBJ2-7; CDR3aa: CASSPGQGAEQYF
v_gene: TRBV29-1; j_gene: TRBJ1-1; CDR3aa: CSASPQMMNTEAFF
v_gene: TRBV14; j_gene: TRBJ2-7; CDR3aa: CASSQGTGTYEQYF
v_gene: TRBV4-2; j_gene: TRBJ1-3; CDR3aa: CASSPTPRDSGNTIYF
v_gene: TRBV5-1; j_gene: TRBJ2-2; CDR3aa: CASSLGSGPTGELFF
v_gene: TRBV5-6; j_gene: TRBJ2-1; CDR3aa: CASSPRLAGGNGNEQFF
v_gene: TRBV4-1; j_gene: TRBJ1-2; CDR3aa: CASSQDRERGYTF
v_gene: TRBV7-7; j_gene: TRBJ2-5; CDR3aa: CASSLGRTSGQETQYF
v_gene: TRBV5-6; j_gene: TRBJ1-1; CDR3aa: CASSNTGVTEAFF
v_gene: TRBV12-5; j_gene: TRBJ2-2; CDR3aa: CASGFPTRPGELFF
v_gene: TRBV10-1; j_gene: TRBJ2-1; CDR3aa: CASGQGLAGVGDEQFF
v_gene: TRBV19; j_gene: TRBJ2-2; CDR3aa: CASSPQGGEDAGELFF
v_gene: TRBV10-3; j_gene: TRBJ2-5; CDR3aa: CAISDRGGRQETQYF
v_gene: TRBV5-1; j_gene: TRBJ1-1; CDR3aa: CASSPGQGWNTEAFF
v_gene: TRBV2; j_gene: TRBJ2-6; CDR3aa: CASSRDRGLLSGANVLTF
v_gene: TRBV14; j_gene: TRBJ1-4; CDR3aa: CASSPSSVRGGEKLFF
v_gene: TRBV15; j_gene: TRBJ1-2; CDR3aa: CATSRVTGDGYTF
v_gene: TRBV19; j_gene: -; CDR3aa: CASSARTGTSYEQYF
v_gene: TRBV7-9; j_gene: TRBJ2-3; CDR3aa: CASSGQIPTDTQYF
v_gene: TRBV18; j_gene: TRBJ2-1; CDR3aa: CASSPIQRSLYNEQFF
v_gene: TRBV5-1; j_gene: TRBJ1-1; CDR3aa: CASSYGQNTEAFF
v_gene: TRBV6-1; j_gene: TRBJ2-2; CDR3aa: CASSEWGQGAQNTGELFF
v_gene: TRBV6-1; j_gene: TRBJ2-3; CDR3aa: CASSEDPLQRTKSTDTQYF
v_gene: TRBV5-1; j_gene: TRBJ2-1; CDR3aa: CASRDRGRREFF
v_gene: TRBV9; j_gene: TRBJ2-3; CDR3aa: CASSPWAGDTDTQYF
v_gene: TRBV7-9; j_gene: TRBJ2-1; CDR3aa: CASSAASGELFNEQFF
v_gene: TRBV6-6; j_gene: TRBJ2-7; CDR3aa: CASSPPPVYEQYF
v_gene: TRBV5-1; j_gene: TRBJ2-7; CDR3aa: CASSLAGGAAGYEQYF
v_gene: TRBV1; j_gene: TRBJ1-4; CDR3aa: CTSSSPGEKLFF
v_gene: TRBV27; j_gene: TRBJ2-7; CDR3aa: CASRKGTHHTYEQYF
v_gene: TRBV6-1; j_gene: TRBJ1-2; CDR3aa: CASSEAARGRDGYTF
v_gene: TRBV11-2; j_gene: TRBJ1-1; CDR3aa: CASSPGQGQNTEAFF
v_gene: TRBV11-2; j_gene: TRBJ2-1; CDR3aa: CASSLVWREGLVEQFF
v_gene: TRBV5-1; j_gene: TRBJ2-5; CDR3aa: CASSPYQETQYF
v_gene: TRBV30; j_gene: TRBJ1-4; CDR3aa: CAWRNPDRGSSEKLFF
v_gene: TRBV19; j_gene: TRBJ1-2; CDR3aa: CASSTQTGGANGYTF
v_gene: TRBV6-6; j_gene: TRBJ2-5; CDR3aa: CASRPGTGERETQYF
v_gene: TRBV9; j_gene: TRBJ1-2; CDR3aa: CASSVDPQNYGYTF
v_gene: TRBV27; j_gene: TRBJ2-6; CDR3aa: CASRRGGAGGVAGANVLTF
v_gene: TRBV12-5; j_gene: TRBJ2-1; CDR3aa: CASGFGAGRPNEQFF
v_gene: TRBV19; j_gene: TRBJ1-2; CDR3aa: CASSIRPGINYGYTF
v_gene: TRBV18; j_gene: TRBJ2-1; CDR3aa: CASSPLGTNNEQFF
v_gene: TRBV11-2; j_gene: TRBJ1-2; CDR3aa: CASSLDQGALGGYTF
v_gene: TRBV10-3; j_gene: TRBJ2-7; CDR3aa: CAISDTGTKAYEQYF
v_gene: TRBV7-6; j_gene: TRBJ1-2; CDR3aa: CASSNRARDGYTF
v_gene: TRBV15; j_gene: TRBJ1-1; CDR3aa: CATSRGEGEGTEAFF
v_gene: TRBV14; j_gene: TRBJ1-1; CDR3aa: CASSQDSSSGTEAFF
v_gene: TRBV4-1; j_gene: TRBJ2-1; CDR3aa: CASSHPGTAAGEQFF
v_gene: TRBV5-6; j_gene: TRBJ2-1; CDR3aa: CASTFAGGHEQFF
v_gene: TRBV9; j_gene: TRBJ2-1; CDR3aa: CASSVRGGLNEQFF
v_gene: TRBV14; j_gene: TRBJ1-1; CDR3aa: CASSQTQGRVEAFF